A single sample is the source of the 10 T cell receptor beta chains below, sequenced in a study of blood T cell repertoires in COVID-19. Sequencing used immunoSEQ multiplex PCR; TCRdb keeps in-frame clones, though not all of them. The table lists a few hundred thousand clones, about 85% of them singletons. Sequenced material: PBMCs or T cells enriched from blood (not recorded which). All receptors derive from a woman aged 45 to 65 who had recovered from COVID-19.

The rearrangement links TRBV9 to TRBJ2-7; 9 nucleotides line up with TRBD1. Germline assignment: CDR1 SGDLS and CDR2 YYNGEE. V lost 0 bases and J lost 3; bases outside the gene matches: 1. This CDR3 contains 14 residues. Written as DNA, the CDR3 is TGTGCCAGCAGCGTAGGGGACAGGGACTACGAGCAGTACTTC. Amino acid sequence: CASSVGDRDYEQYF.

The V and J genes are TRBV5-5 and TRBJ1-4; D is undetermined. V lost 2 bases and J lost 2, with 10 bases in between. CDR3 length equals 15 residues. In germline, CDR1 is SGHKS, CDR2 YYEKEE (reference sequence). CDR3 residues: CASSFGGGTNEKLFF. The CDR3 DNA reads as TGTGCCAGCAGCTTTGGAGGTGGCACTAATGAAAAACTGTTTTTT.

This sequence joins TRBV28 and TRBJ1-1, with D maybe TRBD1 (6 bases). CDR3 length equals 17 residues. Germline CDR1 MDHEN, CDR2 SYDVKM. With 5 bases removed from V and 4 bases from J, the gap between germline ends came to 23 bases. Written as DNA, the CDR3 is TGTGCCAGCAGTCCCCTAGGGGCAGGGGTCGCCTCCACTGAAGCTTTCTTT. Its protein product is CASSPLGAGVASTEAFF.

This clone appeared once. V usage is TRBV5-4 and J usage is TRBJ1-1; D is ambiguous. CDR3 length equals 15 residues. Trimming removed 4 bases at V and 1 base at J, with 14 bases between. The germline V gene encodes CDR1 SGHNT and CDR2 YYREEE (reference sequence). The CDR3 is CASSPKVRRNTEAFF. The CDR3 DNA follows: TGTGCCAGCAGCCCTAAAGTAAGGAGGAACACTGAAGCTTTCTTT.

J is TRBJ1-4 and V is TRBV3-1 (or the pseudogene TRBV3-2); D gene ambiguous. V gave up 2 bases and J gave up 5 bases, with 9 bases separating them. The CDR3 spans 14 residues. CDR1 and CDR2 (germline): LGHDT, YNNKEL (reference sequence). The CDR3 spells CASSQRRRNEKLFF. DNA of the CDR3: TGTGCCAGCAGCCAACGTAGAAGAAATGAAAAACTGTTTTTT.

The chain has TRBV7-7 and TRBJ2-2, with D perhaps matching TRBD2 (7 bases). CDR1 is SSHAT and CDR2 is FNYEAQ in the germline V gene (reference sequence). V was trimmed by 2 bases and J by 3 bases, leaving 10 bases between them. The CDR3 is made up of 15 amino acids. The CDR3 sequence: CASSLLGGDTGELFF. In nucleotides, the CDR3 is TGTGCCAGCAGCTTACTAGGGGGGGACACCGGGGAGCTGTTTTTT. Combining the CDR3 with reference TRBV7-7 and TRBJ2-2 gives the whole variable domain GAGVSQSPRYKVTKRGQDVTLRCDPISSHATLYWYQQALGQGPEFLTYFNYEAQPDKSGLPSDRFSAERPEGSISTLTIQRTEQRDSAMYRCASSLLGGDTGELFFGEGSRLTVL.

The genes are TRBV4-2 and TRBJ1-1; 9 bases are a match to TRBD1. The V segment lost 1 base and the J segment 0 bases; nucleotides outside the gene matches: 3. Germline CDR1 is LGHNA and CDR2 is YNFKEQ. CDR3 size: 16 residues. The CDR3 reads CASSQGQGVMNTEAFF. CDR3 sequence (DNA): TGTGCCAGCAGCCAAGGACAGGGGGTGATGAACACTGAAGCTTTCTTT.

The chain joins TRBV7-6 to TRBJ2-2, with 8 bases identical to TRBD1. Germline trimming cut 5 bases from V and 5 bases from J; bases unmatched to any gene: 13. Germline CDR1 is SGHVS and CDR2 is FNYEAQ. The CDR3 covers 17 residues. Here the CDR3 reads CASSVRQGRRNTGELFF. The CDR3 DNA sequence: TGTGCCAGCAGCGTCCGACAGGGGCGGCGAAATACCGGGGAGCTGTTTTTT.

The chain joins TRBV18 to TRBJ1-3; no firm D call. This CDR3 has 13 residues. Deletions cut 5 bases from V and 0 bases from J, with 5 bases between. The V gene's germline CDR1 is KGHSH and CDR2 LQKENI. The CDR3, as DNA: TGTGCCAGCTCATTCGGCTCTGGAAACACCATATATTTT. Its protein product is CASSFGSGNTIYF. The whole variable domain, filled in from reference TRBV18 and TRBJ1-3, reads NAGVMQNPRHLVRRRGQEARLRCSPMKGHSHVYWYRQLPEEGLKFMVYLQKENIIDESGMPKERFSAEFPKEGPSILRIQQVVRGDSAAYFCASSFGSGNTIYFGEGSWLTVV.

This chain uses TRBV6-5 with TRBJ1-2, with TRBD1 matching 7 bases. Germline CDR1 and CDR2: MNHEY and SVGAGI. Germline trimming cut 5 bases from V and 8 bases from J; bases unmatched to any gene: 11. The CDR3 spans 14 residues. The chain's CDR3 is CASSTGDRKGGYTF. The DNA of the CDR3 is TGTGCCAGCAGTACCGGGGACAGAAAAGGAGGCTACACCTTC.